This TCR beta chain was identified during a study of shared clonotypes between healthy human individuals. Naive CD8 cells, CD45RO-negative and positively selected for CCR7, excluded terminally differentiated effector memory CD45RA+ cells. Deep was the level at which the assay was run. The data were produced by immunoSEQ multiplex PCR, yet TCRdb's version contains in-frame clones alone and is incomplete. The table records nearly 2 million clones, about 95% of them present only once. General study results and limits: Non-shared clonotypes were found to have lower generation probabilities than the clonotypes that were shared by all four of the sorted-subset donors. Clonotype sharing among donors was expected to depend on sequencing depth. For naive CD4 cells, 5% to 6.5% of clonotypes were shared across a handful of donors.

As for this clone: The antigen remains undetermined. Different DNA sequences within this sample yield the same CDR3.

Germline V lookup: CDR1 SGHDT, CDR2 YYEEEE. The CDR3 consists of 14 residues. After removal of 0 bases from V and 3 bases from J, the junction contained 1 base not matched to a gene. The chain employs TRBV5-6 and TRBJ2-7, with 9 bases that match TRBD2. This clonotype was sampled from a man aged 18 to 30 in good health. The sequenced sample was naive CD8+ T cells sorted from blood. The CDR3 sequence: CASSLGLAVYEQYF. The CDR3 DNA reads as TGTGCCAGCAGCTTGGGACTAGCGGTCTACGAGCAGTACTTC.